The clone carrying this T cell receptor beta chain was observed a handful of times. Its target is not known. The junction and the germline gene differ at one end; a read error may be behind it. The data belong to a study of vaccination and CD4 T cells after COVID-19. As for the study in general: Stimulation of the cells used overlapping spike peptide pools from SARS-CoV-2 and from the common cold coronaviruses HCoV-NL63, HCoV-OC43 and HCoV-229E. General study points: Of the reactive clones in convalescent patients, a median about 90% showed up only post-vaccination.

Specified treatment: roughly ten-day PBMC culture with coronavirus spike peptide pools or control peptides (ViraFEST assay). Germline loops: CDR1 SSHAT, CDR2 FNYEAQ (reference sequence). This CDR3 is built from 15 residues. Sequencing of cultured CD4+ T cell DNA used the Oncomine TCR Beta short-read assay. Each CDR3 protein is one row after TCRdb ran MiXCR on the PCR reads. The table shows about 19,000 distinct CDR3 sequences, with approximately 22% occurring only once. What was sequenced was cultured CD4+ T cells from blood. The chain uses TRBV7-7 and TRBJ2-5; maybe TRBD1 (6 bases). This receptor was obtained from a human donor with COVID-19. The CDR3 loop reads CASSLQGLWEETQYF. The CDR3 nucleotides are TGTGCTAGCAGCTTACAGGGTTTGTGGGAAGAGACCCAGTACTTC.